This T cell receptor (beta chain) emerged from a study of CD8 T cells in ankylosing spondylitis. General observations from the study: Characteristic, it appeared, of ankylosing spondylitis blood was a TCR beta motif of eight highly homologous variants. Matched synovial fluid from ankylosing spondylitis patients was reported to be enriched for disease-linked clones.

Scientists made TCR beta libraries using quantitative 5'-RACE with molecular barcodes. Via MiXCR, TCRdb re-called the 5' RACE reads, giving one row per CDR3 protein. The profile shows 150,000 to 200,000 distinct CDR3 sequences, around 19% of them singletons. The sample holds many counts of this clonotype. Antigen: not known. Germline loops: CDR1 MNHEY, CDR2 SMNVEV (reference sequence). J lost 0 bases, V lost 3 bases, and 9 bases had no gene match. CDR3 size: 18 residues. This TCR was sampled from a male donor with ankylosing spondylitis or in good health (not recorded which). The sample consisted of blood, either unsorted or a sorted T cell fraction (not recorded which). The chain combines TRBV27 with TRBJ2-3, with 10 bases lining up with TRBD2. CDR3 region: CASSLVLAGDGSTDTQYF. The DNA for the CDR3 is TGTGCCAGCAGTTTGGTCCTAGCGGGAGACGGGAGCACAGATACGCAGTATTTT.